The 13 T cell receptor beta chains below all came from one sample that was sequenced in a study of T-cell reconstitution after alpha-beta-depleted transplantation in children. Unique molecular identifiers tagged the TCRbeta library. In TCRdb, the PCR reads were re-called with MiXCR into one record per CDR3 protein. The data show a few hundred thousand distinct CDR3 sequences, with 10% to 15% seen just once and about 2.2% held by the top ten. The specimen comprised PBMCs, mostly from graft donor cells, sampled 360 days after TCRalphabeta/CD19-depleted stem cell transplant. These receptors came from a male patient younger than 18 who had a stem cell transplant for acute myeloid leukemia, so the T cells may come from the graft donor.

In its sample, this clonotype was seen many times. The chain carries TRBV4-3 and TRBJ2-3; 7 bases line up with TRBD1. The CDR3 contains 17 residues. J gave up 1 base and V 1 base, and 8 bases lay outside the gene matches. CDR1 and CDR2 (germline): LGHNA, YSLEER. CDR3 in amino acids: CASSQGQSGGRTDTQYF. The CDR3 DNA reads TGCGCCAGCAGCCAAGGCCAGTCAGGGGGACGCACAGATACGCAGTATTTT.

The chain carries TRBV4-2 and TRBJ1-5, with 8 bases matching TRBD1. The CDR3 contains 19 residues. CDR1 LGHNA and CDR2 YNFKEQ come from the germline V gene. V dropped 1 base and J dropped 0; count of bases not matched to a gene: 11. The CDR3, as DNA: TGTGCCAGCAGCCAAGGATCCCAGGACAGGGAGTATAGCAATCAGCCCCAGCATTTT. Translating gives CASSQGSQDREYSNQPQHF.

This rearrangement joins TRBV7-3 to TRBJ2-1; no firm D call. This CDR3 has 15 amino acids. The V gene's germline CDR1 is SGHTA and CDR2 FQGTGA. Trimming took off 2 bases at V and 2 bases at J, with 10 bases between the two ends. The CDR3 region is CASSLEQVAYNEQFF. CDR3 DNA sequence: TGTGCCAGCAGCTTAGAGCAGGTAGCCTACAATGAGCAGTTCTTC. The full variable domain, completed using reference TRBV7-3 and TRBJ2-1, is GAGVSQTPSNKVTEKGKYVELRCDPISGHTALYWYRQSLGQGPEFLIYFQGTGAADDSGLPNDRFFAVRPEGSVSTLKIQRTERGDSAVYLCASSLEQVAYNEQFFGPGTRLTVL.

This clonotype was seen a handful of times. The CDR3 reads CASSVGTERMSPLHF. The CDR3 DNA reads as TGTGCCAGCAGCGTAGGGACAGAAAGAATGTCACCCCTCCACTTT. This rearrangement joins TRBV7-2 to TRBJ1-6, with 7 bases matching TRBD1. The J segment lost 10 bases and the V segment lost 5 bases, leaving 11 bases of the junction unmatched. CDR3 length: 15 amino acids. Germline lookup yields CDR1 SGHTA and CDR2 FQGNSA.

The chain carries TRBV25-1 and TRBJ1-2, with 7 bases matching TRBD1. The CDR3 covers 13 residues. V was clipped by 5 bases and J by 4 bases; unmatched bases: 4. CDR1 is MGHDK and CDR2 is SYGVNS in the germline V gene. The CDR3 here is CASSQTGFYGYTF. CDR3 DNA: TGTGCCAGCAGTCAGACAGGGTTCTATGGCTACACCTTC.

The chain links TRBV9 to TRBJ1-1; D call uncertain. Germline-derived CDR1 and CDR2 are SGDLS and YYNGEE. The V end was cut by 4 bases, the J end by 4 bases, with 20 bases between. This CDR3 has 16 residues. In nucleotides, the CDR3 is TGTGCCAGCAGCCCAACGGTATCACACTGGGGCACTGAAGCTTTCTTT. As protein: CASSPTVSHWGTEAFF.

This clonotype was found a few times. V gene TRBV27 combines with J gene TRBJ2-1; TRBD2 matches at 8 bases. In germline, CDR1 is MNHEY, CDR2 SMNVEV (reference sequence). The CDR3 covers 15 residues. V shed 7 bases, J shed 4 bases, and the junction held 9 bases outside the gene matches. CDR3 in amino acids: CASTGSGRRYNEQFF. CDR3 sequence (DNA): TGTGCCAGCACCGGGAGCGGGAGAAGGTACAATGAGCAGTTCTTC.

This chain uses TRBV24-1 with TRBJ2-1, with 7 bases that match TRBD2. The CDR3 covers 16 residues. Germline assignment: CDR1 KGHDR and CDR2 SFDVKD. Trimming removed 5 bases from V and 4 bases from J; junction bases left unmatched: 10. Written as DNA, the CDR3 is TGTGCCACCAGTGGGACTAGTAAAAGAATTTACAATGAGCAGTTCTTC. Encoded protein: CATSGTSKRIYNEQFF.

Only a few counts were recorded for this clonotype. The J gene is TRBJ2-6, the V gene TRBV28; D perhaps matches TRBD1 (5 bases). The V gene lost 6 bases and the J gene lost 0 bases, with 15 bases spanning the gap. This CDR3 region has 17 residues. Germline loops: CDR1 MDHEN, CDR2 SYDVKM. The CDR3 spells CASSLEGVGSGANVLTF. CDR3 DNA sequence: TGTGCCAGCAGCCTCGAAGGGGTGGGCTCTGGGGCCAACGTCCTGACTTTC. Based on the CDR3 plus reference TRBV28 and TRBJ2-6, the full variable domain is DVKVTQSSRYLVKRTGEKVFLECVQDMDHENMFWYRQDPGLGLRLIYFSYDVKMKEKGDIPEGYSVSREKKERFSLILESASTNQTSMYLCASSLEGVGSGANVLTFGAGSRLTVL.

V and J are TRBV11-2 and TRBJ2-1; 10 nucleotides line up with TRBD1. This CDR3 comprises 17 residues. The junction had 11 bases not matched to a gene; V was cut back by 2 bases and J by 7 bases. Per the germline V gene, CDR1 is SGHAT and CDR2 is FQNNGV. The CDR3 sequence is CASSLTGDRGGWNEQFF. CDR3 coding DNA: TGTGCCAGCAGCTTAACCGGGGACAGGGGAGGTTGGAATGAGCAGTTCTTC.

This clonotype was picked up many times. J is TRBJ2-5 and V is TRBV28, with 8 bases matching TRBD1. This CDR3 is built from 16 residues. Germline-derived CDR1 and CDR2 are MDHEN and SYDVKM. Trimming at V came to 7 bases and at J to 3 bases, leaving 13 bases not matched to a gene. CDR3 residues: CASTQQGVTRKETQYF. The CDR3 nucleotides read TGTGCCAGCACCCAACAGGGGGTTACCAGAAAAGAGACCCAGTACTTC. Variable domain in full (rest from reference TRBV28 and TRBJ2-5): DVKVTQSSRYLVKRTGEKVFLECVQDMDHENMFWYRQDPGLGLRLIYFSYDVKMKEKGDIPEGYSVSREKKERFSLILESASTNQTSMYLCASTQQGVTRKETQYFGPGTRLLVL.

The gene calls are TRBV11-1 and TRBJ2-1; TRBD2 matches 14 bases. CDR3 length: 18 residues. J was trimmed by 7 bases and V by 3 bases; bases with no gene match: 11. Looked up from germline, CDR1 is SGHAT and CDR2 is FQDESV (reference sequence). In DNA form, the CDR3 reads TGTGCCAGCAGCTTTCCTAGACTAGCGGGAGGGCAATCGAATGAGCAGTTCTTC. This encodes CASSFPRLAGGQSNEQFF.

A few counts support this clonotype. The V gene is TRBV29-1, the J gene TRBJ1-2; 9 bases line up with TRBD1. V lost 7 bases to trimming and J lost 6 bases; unmatched junction nucleotides: 12. CDR3 length: 14 residues. Germline V CDR1 and CDR2: SQVTM, ANQGSEA. The CDR3 DNA follows: TGCAGCGGGTTACCGGGACAGGGAAAGGATGGCTACACCTTC. Translated: CSGLPGQGKDGYTF.